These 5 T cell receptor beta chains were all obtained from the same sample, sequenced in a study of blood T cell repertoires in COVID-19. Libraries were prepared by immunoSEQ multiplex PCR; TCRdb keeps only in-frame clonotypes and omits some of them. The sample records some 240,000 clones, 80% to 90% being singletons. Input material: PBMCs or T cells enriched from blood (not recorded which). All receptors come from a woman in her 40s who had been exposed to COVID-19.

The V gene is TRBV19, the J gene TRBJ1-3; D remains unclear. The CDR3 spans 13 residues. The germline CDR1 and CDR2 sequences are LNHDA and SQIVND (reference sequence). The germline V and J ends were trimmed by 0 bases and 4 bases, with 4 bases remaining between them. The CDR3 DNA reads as TGTGCCAGTAGTATAGACTTAGGAAACACCATATATTTT. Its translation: CASSIDLGNTIYF.

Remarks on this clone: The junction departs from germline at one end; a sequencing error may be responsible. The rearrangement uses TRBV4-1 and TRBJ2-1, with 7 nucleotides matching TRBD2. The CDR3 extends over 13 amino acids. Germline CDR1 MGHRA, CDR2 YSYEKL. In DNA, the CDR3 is TGCGCCAGCAGCCAAACCGGGACTACAATTACGGTCTTC. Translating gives CASSQTGTTITVF.

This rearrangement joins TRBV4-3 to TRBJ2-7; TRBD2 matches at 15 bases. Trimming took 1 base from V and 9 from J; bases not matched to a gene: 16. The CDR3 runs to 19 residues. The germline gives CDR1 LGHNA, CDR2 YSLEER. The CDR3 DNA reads TGCGCCAGCAGCCAAGGCCTCGAGAGCCCCGGGACTAGCGGGAGGTGGCAGTACGTC. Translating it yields CASSQGLESPGTSGRWQYV.

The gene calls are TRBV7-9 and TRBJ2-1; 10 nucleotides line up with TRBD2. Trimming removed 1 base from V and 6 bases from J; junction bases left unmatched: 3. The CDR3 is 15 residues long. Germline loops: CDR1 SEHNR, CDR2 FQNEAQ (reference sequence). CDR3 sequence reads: CASSLGASGSNEQFF. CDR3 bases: TGTGCCAGCAGCTTAGGGGCTAGCGGGAGCAATGAGCAGTTCTTC.

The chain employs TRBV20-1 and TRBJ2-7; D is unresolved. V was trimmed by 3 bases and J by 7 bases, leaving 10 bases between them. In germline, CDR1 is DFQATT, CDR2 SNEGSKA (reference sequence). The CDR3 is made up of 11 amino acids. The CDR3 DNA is TGCAGTGCTAGTCGTTCTGAGGAGCAGTACTTC. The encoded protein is CSASRSEEQYF.